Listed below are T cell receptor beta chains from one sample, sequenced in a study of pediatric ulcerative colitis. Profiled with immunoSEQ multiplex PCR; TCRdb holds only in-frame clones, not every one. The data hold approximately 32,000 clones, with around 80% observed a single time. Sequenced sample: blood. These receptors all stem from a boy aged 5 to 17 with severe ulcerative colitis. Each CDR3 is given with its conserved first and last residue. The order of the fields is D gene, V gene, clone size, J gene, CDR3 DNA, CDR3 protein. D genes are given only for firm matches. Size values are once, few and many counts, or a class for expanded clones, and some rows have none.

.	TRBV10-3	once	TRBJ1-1	TGTGCCGCAGCGGCAGGGGACACTGAAGCTTTCTTT	CAAAAGDTEAFF
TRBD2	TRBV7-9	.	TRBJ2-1	TGTGCCAGCACCTCTAGCGGGGGGGCGGGTTCCTACAATGAGCAGTTCTTC	CASTSSGGAGSYNEQFF
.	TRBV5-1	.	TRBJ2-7	TGCGCCAGCAGCTTGGTGGGGACACGGACCTCCTACGAGCAGTACTTC	CASSLVGTRTSYEQYF
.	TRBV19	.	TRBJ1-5	TGTGCCAGTAGTAGTAAAGGGAATCAGCCCCAGCATTTT	CASSSKGNQPQHF
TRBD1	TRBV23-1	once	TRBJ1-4	TGCGCCAGCAGTCAGGGCCAGGACAGGTTGAATGAAAAACTGTTTTTT	CASSQGQDRLNEKLFF
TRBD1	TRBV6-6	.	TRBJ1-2	TGTGCCAGCAAGGGGGCTGGTGGCTACACCTTC	CASKGAGGYTF
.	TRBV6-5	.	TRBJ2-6	TGCGGGGCGGCCAAATCTGGGGCCAACGTCCTGACTTTC	CGAAKSGANVLTF
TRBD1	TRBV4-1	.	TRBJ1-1	TGCGCCAGCAGCCACACAGGGGGCCGGGGTGAAGCTTTCTTT	CASSHTGGRGEAFF
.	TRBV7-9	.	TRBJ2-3	TGTGCCAGCAGTTTGGGCAGGGTGCAAGCAGATACGCAGTATTTT	CASSLGRVQADTQYF
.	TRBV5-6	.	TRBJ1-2	TGTGCCAGCAGCTTGGAGCGAGAACCGCCCTATGGCTACACCTTC	CASSLEREPPYGYTF
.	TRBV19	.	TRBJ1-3	TGTGCCAGTAGTATGGGCGGCTCTGGAAACACCATATATTTT	CASSMGGSGNTIYF
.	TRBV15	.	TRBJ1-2	TGTGCCACCAGCCCCCCCGGCTGGCCCCGTGGGTATGGCTACACCTTC	CATSPPGWPRGYGYTF
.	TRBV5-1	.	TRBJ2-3	TGCGCCAGCAGCTTGGCAACACTCAACACAGATACGCAGTATTTT	CASSLATLNTDTQYF
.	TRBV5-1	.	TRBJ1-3	TGCGCCAGCAGCTTGTCTCCGGGGCCTGGAAACACCATATATTTT	CASSLSPGPGNTIYF
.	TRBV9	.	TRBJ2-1	TGTGCCAGCAGCGTAGGTCCCTCCCTATACAATGAGCAGTTCTTC	CASSVGPSLYNEQFF
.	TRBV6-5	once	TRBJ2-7	TGTGCCAGCAGAATTAACCCTAACGCCTACGAGCAGTACTTC	CASRINPNAYEQYF
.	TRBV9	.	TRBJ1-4	TGTGCCAGCAGCCCACGGACAGACAGAACTAATGAAAAACTGTTTTTT	CASSPRTDRTNEKLFF
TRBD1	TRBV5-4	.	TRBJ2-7	TGTGCCAGAACAGGGGAATCGTACGAGCAGTACTTC	CARTGESYEQYF
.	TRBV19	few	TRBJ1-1	TGCTCGAGCCAAGAGGGCACAACTGAAGCTTTCTTT	CSSQEGTTEAFF
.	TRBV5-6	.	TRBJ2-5	TGTGCCAGCAGCTTGGGAATCTCGTCCCCCCAAGAGACCCAGTACTTC	CASSLGISSPQETQYF
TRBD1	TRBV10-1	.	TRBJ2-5	TGCGCCAGCAGTTCAGGGGGCGCCTTAGAAGAGACCCAGTACTTC	CASSSGGALEETQYF
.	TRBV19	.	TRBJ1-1	TGTGCCAGTAGTATCGGACAGTTGAACACTGAAGCTTTCTTT	CASSIGQLNTEAFF
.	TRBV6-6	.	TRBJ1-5	TGTGCCAGCACCCCACCTAAGGGAGATCAGCCCCAGCATTTT	CASTPPKGDQPQHF
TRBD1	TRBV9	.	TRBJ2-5	TGTGCCAGCAGCGCCGCGGACAGGGAGGCTTGGGAGACCCAGTACTTC	CASSAADREAWETQYF
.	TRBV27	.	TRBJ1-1	TGTGCCAGCGCTAACCAGGGCCTAATGAACACTGAAGCTTTCTTT	CASANQGLMNTEAFF
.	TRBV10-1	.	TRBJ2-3	TGCGCCAGCAGTGATGGGGGAACTAGCACAGATACGCAGTATTTT	CASSDGGTSTDTQYF
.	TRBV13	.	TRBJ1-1	TGTGCCAGCAGCTTAGGCAGGGGTGGCACTGAAGCTTTCTTT	CASSLGRGGTEAFF
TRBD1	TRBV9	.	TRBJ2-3	TGTGCCAGCAGCCTAGGGACAGGGGGGCAGGAGGATACGCAGTATTTT	CASSLGTGGQEDTQYF
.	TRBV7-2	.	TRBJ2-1	TGTGCCAGCAGCTTTCAGGGAAGCTCCTACAATGAGCAGTTCTTC	CASSFQGSSYNEQFF
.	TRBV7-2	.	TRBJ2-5	TGTGCCAGCAGCTCCCAACCCGAGAGGGCCCAGTACTTC	CASSSQPERAQYF
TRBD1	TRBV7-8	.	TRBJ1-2	TGTGCCAGCAGCAGAGGACCAGAGACAGGGAAAAGTGATGGCTACACCTTC	CASSRGPETGKSDGYTF
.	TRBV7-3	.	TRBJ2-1	TGTGCCAGCAGCTTAGGACTTGACAATGAGCAGTTCTTC	CASSLGLDNEQFF
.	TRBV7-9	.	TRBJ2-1	TGTGCCAGCAGCTTAGCGTGGGTTGTGGGCTACAATGAGCAGTTCTTC	CASSLAWVVGYNEQFF
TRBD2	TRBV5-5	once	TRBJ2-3	TGTGCCAGCAGCTTGGAAGGTTGGACTAGCGGGGGCGTGAATACGCAGTATTTT	CASSLEGWTSGGVNTQYF
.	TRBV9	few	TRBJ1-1	TGTGCCAGCAGCCCGTGGAACGGGGGCACTTTCTTT	CASSPWNGGTFF
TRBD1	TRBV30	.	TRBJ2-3	TGTGCCTGGAGTGTACTTCTGGGACAGGGTGCAGATACGCAGTATTTT	CAWSVLLGQGADTQYF
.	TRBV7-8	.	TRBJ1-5	TGTGCCAGCAGCTCTGGCAGGGGATATCAGCCCCAGCATTTT	CASSSGRGYQPQHF
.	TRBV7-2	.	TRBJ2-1	TGTGCCAGCAGCTTAAGGTCCTTCCCCTTCCATGAGCAGTTCTTC	CASSLRSFPFHEQFF
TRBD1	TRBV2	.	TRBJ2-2	TGTGCCAGCAGTGAGGCTACAGGGGGTATCGGGGAGCTGTTTTTT	CASSEATGGIGELFF
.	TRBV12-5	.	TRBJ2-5	TGTGCTAGTGGTAAGGCCGAGAACCAAGAGACCCAGTACTTC	CASGKAENQETQYF
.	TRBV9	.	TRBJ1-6	TGTGCCAGCGCCTTAGGAGCGGATTCACCCCTCCACTTT	CASALGADSPLHF
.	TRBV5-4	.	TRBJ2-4	TGTGCCAGCAGCTTGGGGGGATCAGCCAAAAACATTCAGTACTTC	CASSLGGSAKNIQYF
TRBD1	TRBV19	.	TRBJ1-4	TGTGCCACCGGGACAGGCGATCCTGGAAAACTGTTTTTT	CATGTGDPGKLFF
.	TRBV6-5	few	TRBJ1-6	TGTGCCAGCAGTTACGACCCCCGGATGCCCCTCCACTTT	CASSYDPRMPLHF
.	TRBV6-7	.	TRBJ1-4	TGTGCCAGCAGTTACCCAAAGAAGGGGCAGCCTAATGAAAAACTGTTTTTT	CASSYPKKGQPNEKLFF
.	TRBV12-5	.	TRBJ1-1	TGTGCTAGTGACGTGACCCCGGCTTTCTTT	CASDVTPAFF
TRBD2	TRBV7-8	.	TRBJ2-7	TGTGCCAGCACCTCGCGGGGGGACGTACGCGCCTACGAGCAGTACTTC	CASTSRGDVRAYEQYF
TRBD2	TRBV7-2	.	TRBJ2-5	TGTGCCAGCAGCCTACTCGTTGCGGGGGTGGGGGAGACCCAGTACTTC	CASSLLVAGVGETQYF
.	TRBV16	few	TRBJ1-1	TGTGCCAGCAGCCGTGGGACGAGGGTGAACACTGAAGCTTTCTTT	CASSRGTRVNTEAFF
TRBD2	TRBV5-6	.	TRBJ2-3	TGTGCCAGCAGCTTCCTCGGCGGGGGGAGGGCAGATACGCAGTATTTT	CASSFLGGGRADTQYF
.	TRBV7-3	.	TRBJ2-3	TGTGCCAGCAGCTTGGCGGCAAACACAGATACGCAGTATTTT	CASSLAANTDTQYF
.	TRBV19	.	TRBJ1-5	TGTGCCAGTAGCGGGACATATAGCAATCAGCCCCAGCATTTT	CASSGTYSNQPQHF
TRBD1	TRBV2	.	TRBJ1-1	TGTGCCAGCAGTGTGGGCAGGGGGGGCACTGAAGCTTTCTTT	CASSVGRGGTEAFF
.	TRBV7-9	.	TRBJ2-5	TGTGCCAGCAGCTTAGTACGGGCCAAAGAGACCCAGTACTTC	CASSLVRAKETQYF
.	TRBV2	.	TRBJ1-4	TGTGCCAGCAGTGTCGGCCCAATGGTAGAAAAACTGTTTTTT	CASSVGPMVEKLFF
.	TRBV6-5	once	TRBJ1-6	TGTGCCAGCAGTCCGATAAGATCCAATTCACCCCTCCACTTT	CASSPIRSNSPLHF
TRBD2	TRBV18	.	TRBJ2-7	TGTGCCAGCTCTCTAGCGGGACATCAGTACTTC	CASSLAGHQYF
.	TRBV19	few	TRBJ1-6	TGTGCCAGTAGTTTACGGACAGACAATTCACCCCTCCACTTT	CASSLRTDNSPLHF
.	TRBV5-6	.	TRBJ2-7	TGTGCCAGCAGCGGCCGAACTGGTCCCTCCTACGAGCAGTACTTC	CASSGRTGPSYEQYF
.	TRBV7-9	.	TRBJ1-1	TGTGCCAGCAGCTTGGTGGGGGCCGATGAAGCTTTCTTT	CASSLVGADEAFF